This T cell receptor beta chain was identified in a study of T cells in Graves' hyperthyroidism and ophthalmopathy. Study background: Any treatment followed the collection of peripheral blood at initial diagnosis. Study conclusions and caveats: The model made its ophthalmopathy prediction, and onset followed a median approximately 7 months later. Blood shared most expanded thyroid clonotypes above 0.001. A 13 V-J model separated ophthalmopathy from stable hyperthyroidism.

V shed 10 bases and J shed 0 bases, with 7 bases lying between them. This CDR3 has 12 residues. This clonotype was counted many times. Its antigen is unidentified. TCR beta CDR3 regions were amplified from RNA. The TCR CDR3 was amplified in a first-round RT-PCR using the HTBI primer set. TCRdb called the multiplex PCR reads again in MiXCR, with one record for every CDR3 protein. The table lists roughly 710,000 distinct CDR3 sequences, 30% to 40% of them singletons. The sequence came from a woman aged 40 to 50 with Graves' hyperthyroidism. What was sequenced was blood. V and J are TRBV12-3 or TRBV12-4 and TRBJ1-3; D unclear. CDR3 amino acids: CATRSSGNTIYF. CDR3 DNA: TGTGCCACTCGAAGCTCTGGAAACACCATATATTTT.